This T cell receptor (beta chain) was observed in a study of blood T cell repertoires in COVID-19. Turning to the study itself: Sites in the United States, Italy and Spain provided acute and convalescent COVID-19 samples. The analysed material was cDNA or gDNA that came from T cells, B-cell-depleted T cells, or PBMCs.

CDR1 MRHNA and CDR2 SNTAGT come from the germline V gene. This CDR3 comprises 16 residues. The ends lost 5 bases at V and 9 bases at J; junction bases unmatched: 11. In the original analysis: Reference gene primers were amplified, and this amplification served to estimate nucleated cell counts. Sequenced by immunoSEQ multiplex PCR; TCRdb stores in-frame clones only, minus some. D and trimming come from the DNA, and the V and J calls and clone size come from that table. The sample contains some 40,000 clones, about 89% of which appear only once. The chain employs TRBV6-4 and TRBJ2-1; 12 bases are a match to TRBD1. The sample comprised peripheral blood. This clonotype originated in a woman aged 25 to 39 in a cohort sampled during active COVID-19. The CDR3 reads CASSSTGTGGRGEQFF. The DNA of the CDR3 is TGTGCCAGCAGTTCGACCGGGACAGGGGGCCGCGGTGAGCAGTTCTTC.